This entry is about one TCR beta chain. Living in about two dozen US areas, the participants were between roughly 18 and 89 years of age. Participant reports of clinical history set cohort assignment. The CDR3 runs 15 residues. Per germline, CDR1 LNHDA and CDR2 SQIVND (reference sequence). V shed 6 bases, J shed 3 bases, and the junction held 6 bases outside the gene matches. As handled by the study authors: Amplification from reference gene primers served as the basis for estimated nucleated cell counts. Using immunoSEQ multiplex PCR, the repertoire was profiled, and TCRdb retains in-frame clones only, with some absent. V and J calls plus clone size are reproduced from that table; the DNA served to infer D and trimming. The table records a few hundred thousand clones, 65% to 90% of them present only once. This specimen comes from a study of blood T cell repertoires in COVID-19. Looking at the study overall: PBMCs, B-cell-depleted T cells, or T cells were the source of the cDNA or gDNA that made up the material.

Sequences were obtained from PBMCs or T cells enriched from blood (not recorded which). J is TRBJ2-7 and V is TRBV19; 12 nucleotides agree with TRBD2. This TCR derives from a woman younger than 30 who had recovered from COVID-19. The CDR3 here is CASRQTSGRFYEQYF. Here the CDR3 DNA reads TGTGCCAGTAGACAAACTAGCGGGAGGTTCTACGAGCAGTACTTC.